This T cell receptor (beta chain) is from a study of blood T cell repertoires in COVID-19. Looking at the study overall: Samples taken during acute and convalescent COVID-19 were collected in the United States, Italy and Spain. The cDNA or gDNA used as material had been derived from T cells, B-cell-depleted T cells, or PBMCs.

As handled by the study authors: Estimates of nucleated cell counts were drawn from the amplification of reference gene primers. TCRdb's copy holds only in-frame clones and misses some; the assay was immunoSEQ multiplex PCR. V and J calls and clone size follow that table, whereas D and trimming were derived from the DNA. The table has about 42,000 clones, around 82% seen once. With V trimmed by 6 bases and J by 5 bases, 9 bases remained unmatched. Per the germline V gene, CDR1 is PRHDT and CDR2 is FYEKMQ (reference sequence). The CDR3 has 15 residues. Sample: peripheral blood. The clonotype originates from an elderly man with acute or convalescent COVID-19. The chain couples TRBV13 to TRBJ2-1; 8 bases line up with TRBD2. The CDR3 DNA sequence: TGTGCCAGCAGAGTACGGGGGGGACTAAACAATGAGCAGTTCTTC. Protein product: CASRVRGGLNNEQFF.